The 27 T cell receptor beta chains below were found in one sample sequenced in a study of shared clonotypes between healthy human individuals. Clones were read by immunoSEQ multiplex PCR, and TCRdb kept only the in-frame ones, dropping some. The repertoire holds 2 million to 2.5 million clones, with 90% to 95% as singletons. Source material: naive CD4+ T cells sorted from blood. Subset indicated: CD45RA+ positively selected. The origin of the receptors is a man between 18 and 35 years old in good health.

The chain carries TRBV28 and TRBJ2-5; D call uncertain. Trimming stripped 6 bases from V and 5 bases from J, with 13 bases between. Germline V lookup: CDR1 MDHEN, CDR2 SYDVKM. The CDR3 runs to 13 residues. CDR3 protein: CASRGTHMETQYF. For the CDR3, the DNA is TGTGCCAGCAGAGGCACCCATATGGAGACCCAGTACTTC.

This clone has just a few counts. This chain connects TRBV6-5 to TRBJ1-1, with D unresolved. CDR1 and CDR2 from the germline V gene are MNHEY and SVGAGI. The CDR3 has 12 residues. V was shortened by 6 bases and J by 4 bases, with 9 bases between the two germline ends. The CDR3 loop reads CASRVPSTEAFF. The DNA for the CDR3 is TGTGCCAGCAGGGTACCTAGCACTGAAGCTTTCTTT.

CDR3 DNA sequence: TGCGCCAGCAGCTTGGGGGACACTACCACAGATACGCAGTATTTT. The encoded protein is CASSLGDTTTDTQYF. The V gene is TRBV5-1, the J gene TRBJ2-3; TRBD1 might be the D (6 bases). The germline gives CDR1 SGHRS, CDR2 YFSETQ. Deletions cut 0 bases from V and 2 bases from J, with 10 bases between. The CDR3 contains 15 residues.

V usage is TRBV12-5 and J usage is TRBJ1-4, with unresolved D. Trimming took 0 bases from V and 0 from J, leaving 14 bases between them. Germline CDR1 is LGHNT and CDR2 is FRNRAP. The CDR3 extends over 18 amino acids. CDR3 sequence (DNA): TGTGCTAGTGGTTTGGTACTTGGCAGACCCGCAACTAATGAAAAACTGTTTTTT. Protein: CASGLVLGRPATNEKLFF.

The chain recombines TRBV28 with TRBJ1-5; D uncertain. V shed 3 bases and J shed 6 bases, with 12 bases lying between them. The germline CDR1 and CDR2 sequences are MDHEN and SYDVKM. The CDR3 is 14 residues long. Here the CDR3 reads CASSFEYVGQPQHF. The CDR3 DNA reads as TGTGCCAGCAGTTTTGAGTACGTGGGTCAGCCCCAGCATTTT.

The CDR3 is CASSPSAGQGTETQYF. CDR3 coding DNA: TGCGCCAGCAGCCCCTCGGCGGGACAGGGGACGGAGACCCAGTACTTC. The V and J genes are TRBV5-1 and TRBJ2-5; TRBD1 matches 10 bases. Germline V CDR1 and CDR2: SGHRS, YFSETQ. The CDR3 runs 16 residues. V lost 4 bases, J lost 5 bases, and 11 bases stayed unmatched.

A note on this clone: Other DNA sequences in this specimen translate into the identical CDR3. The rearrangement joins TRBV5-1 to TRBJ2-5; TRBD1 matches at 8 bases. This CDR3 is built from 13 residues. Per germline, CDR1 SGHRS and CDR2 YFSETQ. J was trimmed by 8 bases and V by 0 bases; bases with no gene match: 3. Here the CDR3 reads CASSLGQGSTQYF. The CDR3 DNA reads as TGCGCCAGCAGCTTGGGACAGGGGAGTACCCAGTACTTC. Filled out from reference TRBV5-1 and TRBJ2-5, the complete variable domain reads KAGVTQTPRYLIKTRGQQVTLSCSPISGHRSVSWYQQTPGQGLQFLFEYFSETQRNKGNFPGRFSGRQFSNSRSEMNVSTLELGDSALYLCASSLGQGSTQYFGPGTRLLVL.

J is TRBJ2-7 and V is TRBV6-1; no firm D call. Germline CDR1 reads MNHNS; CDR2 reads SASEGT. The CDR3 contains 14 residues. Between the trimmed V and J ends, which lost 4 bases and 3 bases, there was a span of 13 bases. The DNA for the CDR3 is TGTGCCAGCAGTGCCCCAGAAGGAAACTACGAGCAGTACTTC. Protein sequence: CASSAPEGNYEQYF.

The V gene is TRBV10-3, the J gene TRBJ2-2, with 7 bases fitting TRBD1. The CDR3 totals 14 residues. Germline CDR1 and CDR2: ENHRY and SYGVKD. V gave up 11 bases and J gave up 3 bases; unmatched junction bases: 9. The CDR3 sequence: CALASGQHTGELFF. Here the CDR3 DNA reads TGTGCCTTAGCCTCGGGACAGCACACCGGGGAGCTGTTTTTT.

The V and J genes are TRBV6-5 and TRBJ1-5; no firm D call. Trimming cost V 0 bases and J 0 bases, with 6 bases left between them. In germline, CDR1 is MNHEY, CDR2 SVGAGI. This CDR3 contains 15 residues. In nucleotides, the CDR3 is TGTGCCAGCAGTTACTCGCCAAGTAGCAATCAGCCCCAGCATTTT. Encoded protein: CASSYSPSSNQPQHF.

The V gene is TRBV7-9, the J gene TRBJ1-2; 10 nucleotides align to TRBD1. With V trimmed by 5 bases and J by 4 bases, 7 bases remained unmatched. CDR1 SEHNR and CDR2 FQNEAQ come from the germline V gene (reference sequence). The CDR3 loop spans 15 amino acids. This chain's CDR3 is CASSPSTGGLYGYTF. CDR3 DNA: TGTGCCAGCAGCCCATCGACAGGGGGCCTCTATGGCTACACCTTC.

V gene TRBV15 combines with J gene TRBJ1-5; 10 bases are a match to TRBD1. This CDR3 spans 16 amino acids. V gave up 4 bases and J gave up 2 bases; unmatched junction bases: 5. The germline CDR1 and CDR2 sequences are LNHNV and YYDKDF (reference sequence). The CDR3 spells CATSKTGGFGNQPQHF. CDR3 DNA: TGTGCCACCAGCAAGACAGGGGGCTTTGGCAATCAGCCCCAGCATTTT.

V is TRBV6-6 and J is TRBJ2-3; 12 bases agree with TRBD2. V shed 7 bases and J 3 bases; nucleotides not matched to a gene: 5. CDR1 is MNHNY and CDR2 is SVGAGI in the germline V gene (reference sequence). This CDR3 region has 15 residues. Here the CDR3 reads CASNPTSGRTDTQYF. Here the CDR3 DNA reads TGTGCCAGCAACCCGACTAGCGGGAGAACAGATACGCAGTATTTT.

The CDR3 region is CASRAQGQGIYEQYF. The CDR3 DNA follows: TGTGCCAGCCGGGCCCAAGGACAGGGCATCTACGAGCAGTACTTC. The chain has TRBV11-2 and TRBJ2-7, with TRBD1 matching 8 bases. There are 15 residues in the CDR3. Trimming at V came to 8 bases and at J to 3 bases, leaving 12 bases not matched to a gene. Per the germline V gene, CDR1 is SGHAT and CDR2 is FQNNGV. Full variable domain (missing parts from reference TRBV11-2 and TRBJ2-7): EAGVAQSPRYKIIEKRQSVAFWCNPISGHATLYWYQQILGQGPKLLIQFQNNGVVDDSQLPKDRFSAERLKGVDSTLKIQPAKLEDSAVYLCASRAQGQGIYEQYFGPGTRLTVT.

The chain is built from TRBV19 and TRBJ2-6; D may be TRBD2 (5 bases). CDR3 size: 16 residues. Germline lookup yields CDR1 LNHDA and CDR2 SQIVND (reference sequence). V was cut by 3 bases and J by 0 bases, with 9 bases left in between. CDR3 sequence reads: CASSIRRGSGANVLTF. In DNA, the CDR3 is TGTGCCAGTAGTATCAGACGGGGCTCTGGGGCCAACGTCCTGACTTTC. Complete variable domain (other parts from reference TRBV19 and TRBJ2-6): DGGITQSPKYLFRKEGQNVTLSCEQNLNHDAMYWYRQDPGQGLRLIYYSQIVNDFQKGDIAEGYSVSREKKESFPLTVTSAQKNPTAFYLCASSIRRGSGANVLTFGAGSRLTVL.

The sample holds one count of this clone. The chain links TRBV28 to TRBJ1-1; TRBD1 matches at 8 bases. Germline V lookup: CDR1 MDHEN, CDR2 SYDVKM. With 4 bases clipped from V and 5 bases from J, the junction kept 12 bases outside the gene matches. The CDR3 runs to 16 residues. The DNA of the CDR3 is TGTGCCAGCAGTTCCCACCCGGGACAGGCGACAACTGAAGCTTTCTTT. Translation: CASSSHPGQATTEAFF.

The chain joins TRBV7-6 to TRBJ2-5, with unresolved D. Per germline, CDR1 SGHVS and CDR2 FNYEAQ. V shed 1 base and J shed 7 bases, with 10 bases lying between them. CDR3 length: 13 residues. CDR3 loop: CASSLERGATQYF. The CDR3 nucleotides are TGTGCCAGCAGCTTAGAGCGAGGAGCGACCCAGTACTTC. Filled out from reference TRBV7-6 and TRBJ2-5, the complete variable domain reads GAGVSQSPRYKVTKRGQDVALRCDPISGHVSLYWYRQALGQGPEFLTYFNYEAQQDKSGLPNDRFSAERPEGSISTLTIQRTEQRDSAMYRCASSLERGATQYFGPGTRLLVL.

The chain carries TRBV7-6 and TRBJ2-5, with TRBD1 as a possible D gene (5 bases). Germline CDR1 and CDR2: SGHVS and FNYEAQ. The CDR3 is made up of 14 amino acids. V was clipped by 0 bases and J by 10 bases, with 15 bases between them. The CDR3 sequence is CASSLAGASENQYF. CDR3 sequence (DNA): TGTGCCAGCAGCTTAGCAGGGGCCTCAGAAAACCAGTACTTC.

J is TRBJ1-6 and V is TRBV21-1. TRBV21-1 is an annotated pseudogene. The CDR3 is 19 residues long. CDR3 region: CASSKFGQTPSSYNSPLHF. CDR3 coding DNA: TGTGCCAGCAGCAAATTTGGGCAGACTCCTAGCTCCTATAATTCACCCCTCCACTTT.

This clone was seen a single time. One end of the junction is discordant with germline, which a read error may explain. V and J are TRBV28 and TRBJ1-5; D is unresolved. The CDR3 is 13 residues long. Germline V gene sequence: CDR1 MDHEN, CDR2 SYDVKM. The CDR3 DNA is TGTGCCAGCAGTAACGAGATTGGCCGATTAAGAAATTTT. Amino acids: CASSNEIGRLRNF.

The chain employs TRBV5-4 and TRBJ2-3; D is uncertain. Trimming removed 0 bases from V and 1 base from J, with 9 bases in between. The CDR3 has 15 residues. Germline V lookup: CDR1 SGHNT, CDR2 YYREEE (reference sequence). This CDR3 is CASSLGQVRTDTQYF. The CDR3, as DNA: TGTGCCAGCAGCTTGGGGCAGGTCCGCACAGATACGCAGTATTTT.

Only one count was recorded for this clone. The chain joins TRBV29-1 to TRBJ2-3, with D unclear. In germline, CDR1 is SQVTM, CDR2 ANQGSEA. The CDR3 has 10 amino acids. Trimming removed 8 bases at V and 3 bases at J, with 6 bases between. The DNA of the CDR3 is TGCAGCCTAGGGACAGATACGCAGTATTTT. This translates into CSLGTDTQYF.

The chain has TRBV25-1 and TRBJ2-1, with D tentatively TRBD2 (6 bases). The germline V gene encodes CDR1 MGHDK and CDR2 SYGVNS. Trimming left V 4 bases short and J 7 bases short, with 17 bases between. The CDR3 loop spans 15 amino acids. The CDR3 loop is CASSASGTSPNEQFF. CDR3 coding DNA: TGTGCCAGCAGTGCCTCCGGGACTTCACCAAATGAGCAGTTCTTC.

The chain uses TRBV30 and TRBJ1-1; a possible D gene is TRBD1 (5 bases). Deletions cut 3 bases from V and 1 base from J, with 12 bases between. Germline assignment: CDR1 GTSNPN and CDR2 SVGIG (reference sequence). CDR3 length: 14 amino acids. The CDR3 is CAWSSPGENTEAFF. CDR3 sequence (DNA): TGTGCCTGGAGCTCCCCGGGGGAGAACACTGAAGCTTTCTTT.

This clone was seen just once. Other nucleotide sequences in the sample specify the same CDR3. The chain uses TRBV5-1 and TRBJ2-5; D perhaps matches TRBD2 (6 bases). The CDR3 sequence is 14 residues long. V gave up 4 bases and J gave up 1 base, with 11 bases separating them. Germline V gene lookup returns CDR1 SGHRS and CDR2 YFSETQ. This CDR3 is CASSPGGAQETQYF. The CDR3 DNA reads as TGCGCCAGCAGCCCTGGCGGGGCCCAAGAGACCCAGTACTTC.

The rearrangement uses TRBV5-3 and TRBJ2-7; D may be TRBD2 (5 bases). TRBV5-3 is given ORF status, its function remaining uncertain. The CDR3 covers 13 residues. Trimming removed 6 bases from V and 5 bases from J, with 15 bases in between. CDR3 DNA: TGTGCCAGAATCCTGAAGAGGGCCGACGAGCAGTACTTC. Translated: CARILKRADEQYF.

CDR3 amino acids: CAWGYSTNTEAFF. In DNA form, the CDR3 reads TGTGCCTGGGGGTATTCCACGAACACTGAAGCTTTCTTT. V gene TRBV30 combines with J gene TRBJ1-1; D ambiguous. CDR1 is GTSNPN and CDR2 is SVGIG in the germline V gene (reference sequence). The V end was cut by 5 bases, the J end by 1 base, with 11 bases between. The CDR3 loop spans 13 amino acids.